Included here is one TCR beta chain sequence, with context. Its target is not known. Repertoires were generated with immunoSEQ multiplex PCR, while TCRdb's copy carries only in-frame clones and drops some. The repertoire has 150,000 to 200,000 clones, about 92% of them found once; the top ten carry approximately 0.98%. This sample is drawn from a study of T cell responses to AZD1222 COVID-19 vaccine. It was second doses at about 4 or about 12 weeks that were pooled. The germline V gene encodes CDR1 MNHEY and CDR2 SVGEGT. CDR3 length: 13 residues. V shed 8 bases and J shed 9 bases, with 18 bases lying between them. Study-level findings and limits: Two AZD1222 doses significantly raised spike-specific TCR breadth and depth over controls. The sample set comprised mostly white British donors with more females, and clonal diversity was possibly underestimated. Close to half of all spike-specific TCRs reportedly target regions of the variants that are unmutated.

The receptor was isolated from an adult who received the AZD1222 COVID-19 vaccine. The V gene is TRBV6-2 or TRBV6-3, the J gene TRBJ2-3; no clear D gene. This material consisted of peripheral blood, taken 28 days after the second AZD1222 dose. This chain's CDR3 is CASGPSSTRTQYF. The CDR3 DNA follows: TGTGCCAGCGGCCCCAGCTCTACGCGCACGCAGTATTTT.